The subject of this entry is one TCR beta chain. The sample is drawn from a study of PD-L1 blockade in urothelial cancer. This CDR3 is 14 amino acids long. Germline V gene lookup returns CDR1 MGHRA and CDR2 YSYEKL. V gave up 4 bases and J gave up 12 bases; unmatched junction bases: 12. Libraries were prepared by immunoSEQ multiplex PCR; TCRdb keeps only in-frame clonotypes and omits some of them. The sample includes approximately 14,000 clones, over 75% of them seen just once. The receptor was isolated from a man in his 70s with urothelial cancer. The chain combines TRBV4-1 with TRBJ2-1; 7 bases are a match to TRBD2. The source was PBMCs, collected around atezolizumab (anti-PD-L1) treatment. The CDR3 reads CASSRTLGGVGQFF. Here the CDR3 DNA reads TGCGCCAGCAGCCGAACCCTGGGGGGGGTTGGGCAGTTCTTC.